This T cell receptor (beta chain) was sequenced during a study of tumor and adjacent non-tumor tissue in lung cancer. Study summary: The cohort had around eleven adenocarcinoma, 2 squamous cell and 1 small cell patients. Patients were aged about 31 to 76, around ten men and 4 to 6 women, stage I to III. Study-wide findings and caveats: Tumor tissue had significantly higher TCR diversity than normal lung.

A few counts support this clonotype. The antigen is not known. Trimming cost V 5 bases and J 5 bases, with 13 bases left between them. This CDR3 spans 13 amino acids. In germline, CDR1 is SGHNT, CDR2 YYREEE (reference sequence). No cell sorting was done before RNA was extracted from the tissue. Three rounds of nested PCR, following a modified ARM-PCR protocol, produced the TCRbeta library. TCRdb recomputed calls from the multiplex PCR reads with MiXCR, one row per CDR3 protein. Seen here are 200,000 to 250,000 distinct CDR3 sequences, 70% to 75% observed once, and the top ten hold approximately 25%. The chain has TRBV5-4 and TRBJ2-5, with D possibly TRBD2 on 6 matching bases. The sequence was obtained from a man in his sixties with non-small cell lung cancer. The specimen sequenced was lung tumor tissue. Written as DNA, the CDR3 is TGTGCCAGCAGGCAGAACGCGGGGGAGACCCAGTACTTC. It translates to CASRQNAGETQYF.